This entry lists 17 T cell receptor beta chains sequenced from one sample in a study of T cells in Graves' hyperthyroidism and ophthalmopathy. Using RNA transcripts as the source, TCR beta CDR3 regions were amplified. The primer set for the first-round RT-PCR of the TCR CDR3 was HTBI. MiXCR was run by TCRdb on the multiplex PCR reads, yielding one entry per CDR3 protein. This table holds under 350,000 distinct CDR3 sequences, around 23% found once. What was sequenced was blood. All receptors come from a woman between 50 and 59 years old with Graves' hyperthyroidism.

The sample holds many counts of this clonotype. This sequence joins TRBV12-3 or TRBV12-4 and TRBJ2-5; D gene ambiguous. The V and J ends lost 3 bases and 7 bases respectively, with 15 bases between them. This CDR3 is built from 14 residues. CDR3 sequence (DNA): TGTGCCAGCAGTTTGGGCGGTTTTTGGCCGACCCAGTACTTC. Protein product: CASSLGGFWPTQYF.

The rearrangement joins TRBV28 to TRBJ2-3; 8 bases line up with TRBD1. Germline CDR1 reads MDHEN; CDR2 reads SYDVKM. The CDR3 totals 13 residues. The CDR3 DNA reads as TGTGTATCCGGACAGGGAAACACAGATACGCAGTATTTT. Translating it yields CVSGQGNTDTQYF.

In its sample, this clonotype was seen many times. This chain uses TRBV2 with TRBJ1-1; D is undetermined. CDR1 and CDR2 from the germline V gene are SNHLY and FYNNEI. V was trimmed by 7 bases and J by 1 base, leaving 10 bases between them. The CDR3 has 13 amino acids. CDR3 sequence: CASIPNGNTEAFF. CDR3 DNA sequence: TGTGCCAGCATACCGAACGGGAACACTGAAGCTTTCTTT.

This clonotype was seen repeatedly, ten times or more. This chain connects TRBV30 to TRBJ1-1; D is unresolved. This CDR3 is 13 amino acids long. V was cut by 0 bases and J by 1 base, with 6 bases left in between. Germline V CDR1 and CDR2: GTSNPN, SVGIG (reference sequence). The chain's CDR3 is CAWSVLGNTEAFF. In DNA, the CDR3 is TGTGCCTGGAGTGTATTGGGGAACACTGAAGCTTTCTTT.

This clonotype was recorded many times. The chain combines TRBV20-1 with TRBJ2-1; TRBD2 matches at 9 bases. V was pared by 3 bases and J by 6 bases, with 9 bases of the junction left unmatched. This CDR3 spans 15 amino acids. Germline assignment: CDR1 DFQATT and CDR2 SNEGSKA (reference sequence). The CDR3: CSARKGGLASNEQFF. The CDR3 DNA is TGCAGTGCTAGGAAGGGCGGACTAGCGAGCAATGAGCAGTTCTTC.

This clonotype was seen ten or more times. The chain couples TRBV2 to TRBJ2-1, with 10 positions matching TRBD2. This CDR3 is built from 15 residues. The V segment lost 5 bases and the J segment 6 bases; nucleotides outside the gene matches: 7. CDR1 is SNHLY and CDR2 is FYNNEI in the germline V gene. In nucleotides, the CDR3 is TGTGCCAGCAGTAGCGGGGGGGCCGTCAGCAATGAGCAGTTCTTC. This encodes CASSSGGAVSNEQFF.

This clonotype was recorded many times. This chain links TRBV20-1 with TRBJ2-1; 9 positions agree with TRBD2. Per germline, CDR1 DFQATT and CDR2 SNEGSKA (reference sequence). The CDR3 has 12 amino acids. Losses at the gene ends were 7 bases for V and 12 bases for J; bases not matched to a gene: 10. In DNA, the CDR3 is TGCAGTGTAGGGGTAGCGGGAGTAGCGCAGTTCTTC. Its protein product is CSVGVAGVAQFF.

V gene TRBV6-1 combines with J gene TRBJ2-1; 9 bases agree with TRBD2. This CDR3 is built from 16 residues. Germline V gene data show CDR1 as MNHNS and CDR2 as SASEGT. Trimming cost V 6 bases and J 12 bases; bases outside gene matches: 18. The CDR3 DNA follows: TGTGCCAGCAGCGACCCCGGGACTAGCTCAATCTATGGGCAGTTCTTC. It codes for CASSDPGTSSIYGQFF.

This clonotype was seen a few times. The chain links TRBV6-1 to TRBJ1-2; D may be TRBD1 (5 bases). CDR1 MNHNS and CDR2 SASEGT come from the germline V gene. This CDR3 contains 19 residues. The ends were cut back, 5 bases at V and 8 bases at J, with 33 bases in the middle. CDR3 residues: CASSSTTHSSLMPGGGYTF. CDR3 bases: TGTGCCAGCAGTTCAACGACCCACTCGAGCCTCATGCCGGGGGGGGGCTACACCTTC.

The J gene is TRBJ2-3, the V gene TRBV20-1; the D gene is possibly TRBD1 (6 bases). The CDR3 spans 12 residues. CDR1 and CDR2 from the germline V gene are DFQATT and SNEGSKA (reference sequence). V was shortened by 3 bases and J by 5 bases, with 9 bases between the two germline ends. The CDR3 sequence: CSARFRGDTQYF. The CDR3 DNA reads TGCAGTGCTAGGTTCAGGGGAGATACGCAGTATTTT.

This clonotype was recorded at least ten times. The rearrangement uses TRBV6-1 and TRBJ2-7, with 10 bases identical to TRBD2. Germline CDR1 MNHNS, CDR2 SASEGT. With V trimmed by 4 bases and J by 4 bases, 7 bases remained unmatched. The CDR3 is 15 amino acids. CDR3 loop: CASSALAGVVYEQYF. CDR3 bases: TGTGCCAGCAGTGCTCTAGCGGGGGTTGTTTACGAGCAGTACTTC.

This clonotype was counted many times. The chain has TRBV12-3 or TRBV12-4 and TRBJ2-5; TRBD2 might be the D (6 bases). The CDR3 is 12 amino acids. The CDR3 DNA sequence: TGTGCTTGCAAGGAGGGCCTTGGGACCCAGTACTTC. Its translation is CACKEGLGTQYF.

This clonotype was detected ten times or more. V and J are TRBV7-2 and TRBJ2-3; 9 bases match TRBD1. With 6 bases clipped from V and 5 bases from J, the junction kept 9 bases outside the gene matches. Germline CDR1 and CDR2: SGHTA and FQGNSA. CDR3 length: 15 residues. CDR3 region: CASRPPGQGGDTQYF. In DNA, the CDR3 is TGTGCCAGCAGACCACCGGGACAGGGAGGAGATACGCAGTATTTT.

V is TRBV20-1 and J is TRBJ2-3; D unclear. V shed 4 bases and J shed 1 base, with 9 bases lying between them. CDR3 length: 13 residues. The germline V gene encodes CDR1 DFQATT and CDR2 SNEGSKA (reference sequence). CDR3 DNA sequence: TGCAGTGCTAAAGTGCCCGGCACAGATACGCAGTATTTT. It codes for CSAKVPGTDTQYF.

V gene TRBV19 combines with J gene TRBJ2-7, with 11 bases fitting TRBD2. Germline CDR1 LNHDA, CDR2 SQIVND (reference sequence). The V gene end was trimmed by 4 bases and the J gene end by 1 base; junction bases not matched to a gene: 9. This CDR3 comprises 17 residues. CDR3 region: CASSNTPGLADSYEQYF. CDR3 in DNA: TGTGCCAGTAGTAATACCCCGGGACTAGCGGATTCCTACGAGCAGTACTTC.

At least ten counts were recorded for this clonotype. This chain joins TRBV28 and TRBJ2-2, with 7 positions matching TRBD1. The germline gives CDR1 MDHEN, CDR2 SYDVKM. V dropped 7 bases and J dropped 6; count of bases not matched to a gene: 8. There are 14 residues in the CDR3. The CDR3 protein is CASTLTGLAGELFF. Here the CDR3 DNA reads TGTGCCAGCACCTTGACAGGGTTGGCCGGGGAGCTGTTTTTT.

This clonotype was observed many times. CDR3: CASSRTYEQYF. The CDR3 DNA reads as TGTGCCAGCAGCAGAACCTACGAGCAGTACTTC. The chain couples TRBV2 to TRBJ2-7, with D unresolved. The CDR3 loop spans 11 amino acids. Germline-derived CDR1 and CDR2 are SNHLY and FYNNEI. The V end was cut by 6 bases, the J end by 2 bases, with 5 bases between. Filled out from reference TRBV2 and TRBJ2-7, the complete variable domain reads EPEVTQTPSHQVTQMGQEVILRCVPISNHLYFYWYRQILGQKVEFLVSFYNNEISEKSEIFDDQFSVERPDGSNFTLKIRSTKLEDSAMYFCASSRTYEQYFGPGTRLTVT.